This T cell receptor (beta chain) was obtained from a study of control samples from healthy donors and cancer patients. J gave up 9 bases and V 5 bases, and 14 bases lay outside the gene matches. The CDR3 runs 16 residues. From germline, CDR1 is MDHEN and CDR2 SYDVKM. Sequenced by immunoSEQ multiplex PCR; TCRdb stores in-frame clones only, minus some. Of 90,000 or so clones listed, approximately 91% are singletons. Sequencing was performed on blood. This clonotype was obtained from a woman aged 60-75 years in good health. V is TRBV28 and J is TRBJ2-1, with 9 bases identical to TRBD2. CDR3 sequence: CASSPTTSGIGSEQFF. CDR3 DNA sequence: TGTGCCAGCAGTCCTACGACTAGCGGAATAGGTAGTGAGCAGTTCTTC.